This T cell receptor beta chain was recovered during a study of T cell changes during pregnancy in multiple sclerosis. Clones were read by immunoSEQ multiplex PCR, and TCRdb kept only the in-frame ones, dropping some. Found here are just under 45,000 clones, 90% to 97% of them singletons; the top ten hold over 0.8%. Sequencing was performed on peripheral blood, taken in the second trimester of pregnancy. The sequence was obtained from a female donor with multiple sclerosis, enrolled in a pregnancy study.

This CDR3 is CASSPPSGPLATNEKLFF. CDR3 sequence (DNA): TGTGCCAGCTCACCACCGTCCGGTCCTTTAGCAACTAATGAAAAACTGTTTTTT. This chain connects TRBV18 to TRBJ1-4; D gene uncertain. In germline, CDR1 is KGHSH, CDR2 LQKENI. The CDR3 is made up of 18 amino acids. Trimming left V 0 bases short and J 0 bases short, with 14 bases between.